The 5 T cell receptor beta chains presented below share a single source sample, sequenced in a study of T cells in Graves' hyperthyroidism and ophthalmopathy. The CDR3 regions of TCR beta were amplified from RNA transcripts. HTBI primers were used for first-round RT-PCR of the TCR CDR3. TCRdb re-called the multiplex PCR reads through MiXCR, storing one row per CDR3 protein. The sample has about 620,000 distinct CDR3 sequences; 15% to 20% are singletons. Material for sequencing was blood. The source of these receptors is a woman aged 25-40 years with Graves' hyperthyroidism.

This clonotype showed up just a few times. The chain combines TRBV7-3 with TRBJ2-6, with D uncertain. The germline V gene has CDR1 SGHTA and CDR2 FQGTGA. Trimming cost V 3 bases and J 4 bases, with 13 bases left between them. The CDR3 covers 16 residues. CDR3 protein: CASSFGVTWGANVLTF. The CDR3 nucleotides read TGTGCCAGCAGCTTCGGAGTCACATGGGGGGCCAACGTCCTGACTTTC.

This clonotype has at least ten counts. The chain couples TRBV12-3 or TRBV12-4 to TRBJ1-1; D not certain. V was cut by 3 bases and J by 1 base, with 6 bases left in between. There are 13 residues in the CDR3. In DNA form, the CDR3 reads TGTGCCAGCAGTTTTCAGCGGAACACTGAAGCTTTCTTT. Translating gives CASSFQRNTEAFF.

In this sample, this clonotype turned up a few times. V usage is TRBV24-1 and J usage is TRBJ2-1; no firm D call. This CDR3 has 13 amino acids. The germline V gene has CDR1 KGHDR and CDR2 SFDVKD. V lost 3 bases to trimming and J lost 7 bases, with 9 bases between them. This CDR3 is CATSDGPGNEQFF. In nucleotides, the CDR3 is TGTGCCACCAGTGATGGCCCCGGAAATGAGCAGTTCTTC.

A few counts support this clonotype. This chain joins TRBV6-1 and TRBJ1-2; no reliable D call. The CDR3 is 12 residues long. Germline CDR1 is MNHNS and CDR2 is SASEGT. Trimming left V 3 bases short and J 4 bases short, with 6 bases between. The CDR3 coding sequence is TGTGCCAGCAGTGAGGAGCTCTATGGCTACACCTTC. Its protein is CASSEELYGYTF.

The chain links TRBV6-5 to TRBJ2-7; TRBD2 is a possible D gene (6 bases). Between the trimmed V and J ends, which lost 4 bases and 0 bases, there was a span of 13 bases. Per the germline V gene, CDR1 is MNHEY and CDR2 is SVGAGI. The CDR3 sequence is 15 residues long. CDR3 protein: CASSFYGGYSYEQYF. In DNA form, the CDR3 reads TGTGCCAGCAGTTTTTACGGAGGGTACTCCTACGAGCAGTACTTC.